This T cell receptor (beta chain) was documented in a study of blood T cell repertoires in COVID-19. Across the whole study: Samples of COVID-19 (acute and convalescent) were obtained from the United States, Italy and Spain.

The table came from immunoSEQ multiplex PCR; TCRdb's copy has only in-frame clones and leaves some out. Of roughly 280,000 clones detected, roughly 86% appear once; the ten largest clones hold roughly 8.5%. Germline CDR1 SEHNR, CDR2 FQNEAQ (reference sequence). The CDR3 has 16 residues. V lost 4 bases to trimming and J lost 3 bases; unmatched junction nucleotides: 8. This TCR derives from a man in his forties or fifties with active or convalescent COVID-19. The V gene is TRBV7-9, the J gene TRBJ1-2; the match to TRBD1 covers 10 bases. Sequencing was performed on peripheral blood. Here the CDR3 DNA reads TGTGCCAGCAGCTCGGACAGGGGGTTTGAGCACTATGGCTACACCTTC. Translating gives CASSSDRGFEHYGYTF.